A single sample gave rise to the 9 T cell receptor beta chains below, sequenced in a study of patients and donors after allogeneic stem cell transplantation. TCRdb ran MiXCR on the RT-PCR reads and lists one entry per CDR3 protein. The sample yields about a million distinct CDR3 sequences, around 17% seen once. Sequencing was carried out using blood, either unsorted or a sorted T cell fraction (not recorded which). These receptors were collected from a human donor who was either an allogeneic HSCT recipient or a stem cell or donor lymphocyte infusion donor (not recorded which). It is not recorded whose cells these are; they may come from a transplant donor.

The chain employs TRBV2 and TRBJ2-3; TRBD2 matches 8 bases. CDR1 and CDR2 from the germline V gene are SNHLY and FYNNEI. The CDR3 sequence is 15 residues long. The V segment lost 6 bases and the J segment 2 bases; nucleotides outside the gene matches: 7. In nucleotides, the CDR3 is TGTGCCAGCAGACGAGCCGGGGGGGTCACAGATACGCAGTATTTT. As protein: CASRRAGGVTDTQYF.

In its sample, this clonotype was seen many times. This sequence joins TRBV12-3 or TRBV12-4 and TRBJ1-5; D unclear. The CDR3 length is 14 residues. V lost 4 bases to trimming and J lost 0 bases, with 7 bases between them. The CDR3 sequence: CASSWKYSNQPQHF. In nucleotides, the CDR3 is TGTGCCAGCAGTTGGAAATATAGCAATCAGCCCCAGCATTTT.

In its sample, this clonotype was seen a few times. The V call is TRBV6-5, the J call TRBJ2-7, with 12 nucleotides matching TRBD2. The CDR3 runs 17 residues. Germline V CDR1 and CDR2: MNHEY, SVGAGI. Trimming at V came to 4 bases and at J to 0 bases, leaving 7 bases not matched to a gene. CDR3 nucleotide sequence: TGTGCCAGCAGTTCCGAGACTAGCGGGGGACCCTCCTACGAGCAGTACTTC. Residues: CASSSETSGGPSYEQYF.

The sample holds a few counts of this clonotype. The rearrangement uses TRBV7-2 and TRBJ2-7; 7 bases align to TRBD1. The CDR3 sequence is 16 residues long. Germline trimming cut 4 bases from V and 1 base from J; bases unmatched to any gene: 10. Germline V gene sequence: CDR1 SGHTA, CDR2 FQGNSA. Written as DNA, the CDR3 is TGTGCCAGCAGCTCCCCGAGGGCGACAGGGTCCTACGAGCAGTACTTC. This sequence encodes CASSSPRATGSYEQYF.

J is TRBJ2-3 and V is TRBV28; 8 bases agree with TRBD2. Per germline, CDR1 MDHEN and CDR2 SYDVKM. The CDR3 contains 15 residues. With V trimmed by 3 bases and J by 4 bases, 6 bases remained unmatched. The CDR3 DNA reads as TGTGCCAGCAGTTTCGGACTAGCCGACCCAGATACGCAGTATTTT. Amino acids: CASSFGLADPDTQYF. Full variable domain (remainder filled in from reference TRBV28 and TRBJ2-3): DVKVTQSSRYLVKRTGEKVFLECVQDMDHENMFWYRQDPGLGLRLIYFSYDVKMKEKGDIPEGYSVSREKKERFSLILESASTNQTSMYLCASSFGLADPDTQYFGPGTRLTVL.

This clonotype has a handful of counts. The rearrangement joins TRBV27 to TRBJ1-5; no clear D. There are 14 residues in the CDR3. In germline, CDR1 is MNHEY, CDR2 SMNVEV (reference sequence). The germline V and J ends were trimmed by 4 bases and 5 bases, with 12 bases remaining between them. The DNA for the CDR3 is TGTGCCAGCAGTTCGGGAACCCCCTATCAGCCCCAGCATTTT. Its protein product is CASSSGTPYQPQHF.

This clonotype was detected ten times or more. The CDR3, as DNA: TGTGCCAGCAGCTCGGGGACTCTAGGGTGGGATGAGCAGTTCTTC. Protein product: CASSSGTLGWDEQFF. The rearrangement links TRBV7-2 to TRBJ2-1; D might be TRBD2 (6 bases). V gave up 4 bases and J gave up 8 bases, with 18 bases separating them. The CDR3 consists of 15 residues. Germline V gene data show CDR1 as SGHTA and CDR2 as FQGNSA.

This clonotype was detected ten times or more. The CDR3 region is CASSPGLAHNEQFF. The CDR3, as DNA: TGTGCCAGCAGTCCAGGGCTAGCGCATAATGAGCAGTTCTTC. The genes are TRBV6-2 or TRBV6-3 and TRBJ2-1; D might be TRBD2 (6 bases). Germline lookup yields CDR1 MNHEY and CDR2 SVGEGT. V was pared by 5 bases and J by 7 bases, with 15 bases between. The CDR3 length is 14 residues.

This chain links TRBV5-1 with TRBJ2-5; maybe TRBD2 (5 bases). Germline lookup yields CDR1 SGHRS and CDR2 YFSETQ. The CDR3 runs to 15 residues. The V end lost 3 bases, the J end lost 1 base, and 13 bases lay between the germline ends. CDR3 nucleotide sequence: TGCGCCAGCAGCTACGGACTCCAGCGCCAAGAGACCCAGTACTTC. The encoded protein is CASSYGLQRQETQYF.